Below, one T cell receptor (beta chain) is given with its context. The antigen is not known. This specimen belongs to a study of T cell repertoires in aging, cancer and after chemotherapy. Study summary: Paired samples before and after chemotherapy came from glioblastoma patients receiving temozolomide-based therapy. Study-wide results and limits: Healthy donors lost TCR diversity with age mainly through richness, cancer patients through richness and evenness. Rebound thymic output was suggested by rising median generation probability during chemotherapy in each cancer cohort. Immunological memory after chemotherapy cannot be judged from the repertoire data.

Germline V CDR1 and CDR2: MNHEY, SMNVEV (reference sequence). V was cut by 4 bases and J by 2 bases, with 3 bases left in between. The CDR3 length is 12 residues. A mixed TRB-A/B primer pool amplified rearranged TRB by multiplex touch-down PCR. In TCRdb, the multiplex PCR reads were re-called with MiXCR into one record per CDR3 protein. The sample has about 21,000 distinct CDR3 sequences, over 35% seen once; the top ten hold roughly 15%. TCR beta rearrangements were amplified from peripheral blood genomic DNA. Sequenced sample: blood. The chain links TRBV27 to TRBJ1-5; unclear D gene. The TCR was taken from a human donor with a solid tumor. CDR3 bases: TGTGCCAGCAGTTCACGCAATCAGCCCCAGCATTTT. It specifies CASSSRNQPQHF.